Below, 7 T cell receptor beta chains from the same sample are listed, as sequenced in a study of T cells in Graves' hyperthyroidism and ophthalmopathy (dated by TCRdb to between 2018 and 2021). Library preparation was by multiplex PCR. Sequencing instrument: Illumina HiSeq 2000. Amplification of TCR beta CDR3 regions was carried out from RNA transcripts. The first round of RT-PCR for the TCR CDR3 was performed with the HTBI primer set and the Qiagen OneStep RT-PCR kit. The raw public data were reprocessed by TCRdb itself: fastp quality trimming at Q25, MiXCR clonotype calling, in-frame beta chains only. CDR3 protein duplicates are merged, each entry listing the most common genes and DNA. The sample table contains under 800,000 distinct CDR3 sequences; only one count was recorded for approximately 15% of them. The biggest ten clones account for approximately 10% of the sample. Sequencing was carried out using blood. The receptor set was obtained from a woman aged 18-29 years with Graves' hyperthyroidism.

In this sample, this clonotype turned up a few times. The chain joins TRBV11-2 to TRBJ2-2; 11 nucleotides match TRBD2. Trimming at V came to 5 bases and at J to 4 bases, leaving 3 bases not matched to a gene. The CDR3 runs to 15 residues. Germline V gives CDR1 SGHAT, CDR2 FQNNGV. The CDR3 nucleotides read TGTGCCAGCAGCGTAGCGGGAGGGGGCACCGGGGAGCTGTTTTTT. Residues: CASSVAGGGTGELFF.

The V and J genes are TRBV6-4 and TRBJ1-1; D is ambiguous. This CDR3 region has 12 residues. CDR1 MRHNA and CDR2 SNTAGT come from the germline V gene. V lost 6 bases to trimming and J lost 0 bases, with 5 bases between them. This CDR3 is CASRPLNTEAFF. The CDR3 nucleotides are TGTGCCAGCAGACCCTTGAACACTGAAGCTTTCTTT.

This clonotype was counted ten times or more. The chain is built from TRBV11-2 and TRBJ2-5; D possibly corresponds to TRBD1 (6 bases). V lost 4 bases, J lost 13 bases, and 16 bases lay in between. The length of the CDR3 is 12 residues. Germline V gives CDR1 SGHAT, CDR2 FQNNGV. Here the CDR3 DNA reads TGTGCCAGCAGCTCCGTCAGAGGGGGTGGGTACTTC. As protein: CASSSVRGGGYF.

Only a few counts were recorded for this clonotype. The J gene is TRBJ2-1, the V gene TRBV7-9; D unresolved. The germline V and J ends were trimmed by 5 bases and 2 bases, with 13 bases remaining between them. The germline V gene encodes CDR1 SEHNR and CDR2 FQNEAQ (reference sequence). The CDR3 covers 15 residues. CDR3 amino acids: CASSLGIMAYNEQFF. In nucleotides, the CDR3 is TGTGCCAGCAGCCTAGGGATAATGGCCTACAATGAGCAGTTCTTC.

This clonotype was detected a few times. V gene TRBV6-6 combines with J gene TRBJ2-1; D is perhaps TRBD1 (5 bases). The length of the CDR3 is 15 residues. V gave up 0 bases and J gave up 5 bases, with 11 bases separating them. Germline V gene lookup returns CDR1 MNHNY and CDR2 SVGAGI (reference sequence). CDR3 amino acids: CASSYSSRVDNEQFF. The CDR3 DNA is TGTGCCAGCAGTTACTCGTCCAGGGTAGACAATGAGCAGTTCTTC.

J is TRBJ2-1 and V is TRBV5-6, with D perhaps matching TRBD1 (5 bases). Trimming took 6 bases from V and 8 from J, leaving 12 bases between them. The CDR3 length is 12 residues. CDR1 and CDR2 (germline): SGHDT, YYEEEE. This CDR3 is CASTGNFDEQFF. In DNA form, the CDR3 reads TGTGCCAGCACAGGGAATTTCGATGAGCAGTTCTTC.

This clonotype was counted between two and nine times. The chain uses TRBV7-2 and TRBJ2-3, with 8 bases lining up with TRBD1. V gave up 5 bases and J gave up 7 bases; unmatched junction bases: 8. The CDR3 totals 14 residues. Germline CDR1 SGHTA, CDR2 FQGNSA. The CDR3 coding sequence is TGTGCCAGCAGCCCTAGACAGGGGAGAAATACGCAGTATTTT. It translates to CASSPRQGRNTQYF.